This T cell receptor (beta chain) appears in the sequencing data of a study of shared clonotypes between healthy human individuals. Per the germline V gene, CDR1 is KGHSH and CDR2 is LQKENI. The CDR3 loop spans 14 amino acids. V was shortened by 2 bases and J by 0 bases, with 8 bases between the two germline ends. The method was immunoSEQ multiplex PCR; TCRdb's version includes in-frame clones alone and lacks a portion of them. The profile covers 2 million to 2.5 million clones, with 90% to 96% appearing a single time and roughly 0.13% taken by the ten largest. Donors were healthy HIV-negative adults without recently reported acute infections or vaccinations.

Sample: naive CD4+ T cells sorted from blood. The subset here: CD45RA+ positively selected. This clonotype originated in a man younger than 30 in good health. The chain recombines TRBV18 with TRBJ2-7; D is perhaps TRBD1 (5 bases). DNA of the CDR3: TGTGCCAGCTCACCATACAGGAGCTCCTACGAGCAGTACTTC. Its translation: CASSPYRSSYEQYF.